Listed below are T cell receptor beta chains from one sample, sequenced in a study of T cells after yellow fever vaccination. TCRdb itself ran the 5' RACE reads through MiXCR, one entry per CDR3 protein. The sample lists about 340,000 distinct CDR3 sequences; about 4% were seen once. Sequenced here: PBMCs, sampled 5 days after the yellow fever booster vaccination. The receptor set was obtained from a man between 18 and 35 years old who received the YFV17D yellow fever vaccine. The CDR3 runs from the conserved cysteine through the conserved F or W. Fields, in order: V gene, clone size, J gene, D gene, CDR3 DNA, CDR3 protein. The D gene is left open where the match is weak. Size tells how often a clone was seen (once, few, many) or the class of an expanded clone, and some rows leave it out.

V gene: TRBV9; clone size: few; J gene: TRBJ2-3; D gene: TRBD2; CDR3 DNA: TGTGCCAGCAGCGCCCGCGGACTAGTCAGCCGAGGAATCACAGATACGCAGTATTTT; CDR3 protein: CASSARGLVSRGITDTQYF
V gene: TRBV4-1; clone size: few; J gene: TRBJ2-1; D gene: NA; CDR3 DNA: TGCGCCAGCAGCCACCTCGGGGGTCCCCACAATGAGCAGTTCTTC; CDR3 protein: CASSHLGGPHNEQFF
V gene: TRBV5-1; clone size: many; J gene: TRBJ2-4; D gene: NA; CDR3 DNA: TGCGCCAGCAGCCCCTCTGGGAGCAAAAACATTCAGTACTTC; CDR3 protein: CASSPSGSKNIQYF
V gene: TRBV9; clone size: once; J gene: TRBJ2-7; D gene: TRBD2; CDR3 DNA: TGTGCCAGCAGCGAAGCGGGGGGGACCTACGAGCAGTACTTC; CDR3 protein: CASSEAGGTYEQYF
V gene: TRBV7-2; clone size: NA; J gene: TRBJ1-2; D gene: NA; CDR3 DNA: TGTGCCAGCAGCGGACAAACTAACTATGGCTACACCTTC; CDR3 protein: CASSGQTNYGYTF
V gene: TRBV6-5; clone size: few; J gene: TRBJ1-6; D gene: NA; CDR3 DNA: TGTGCCAGCAGTTACTCCGAGAGCTCCTATAATTCACCCCTCCACTTT; CDR3 protein: CASSYSESSYNSPLHF
V gene: TRBV5-1; clone size: many; J gene: TRBJ2-2; D gene: NA; CDR3 DNA: TGCGCCAGCAGCTTTCATGAACTGAACACCGGGGAGCTGTTTTTT; CDR3 protein: CASSFHELNTGELFF
V gene: TRBV2; clone size: few; J gene: TRBJ1-5; D gene: NA; CDR3 DNA: TGTGCCAGCAGTCCCGACAGGAACCCCAGCCTGAATAGCAATCAGCCCCAGCATTTT; CDR3 protein: CASSPDRNPSLNSNQPQHF
V gene: TRBV10-3; clone size: NA; J gene: TRBJ1-2; D gene: TRBD1; CDR3 DNA: TGTGCCATCAGTGCCCGGGACAGGGGTAATAACTATGGCTACACCTTC; CDR3 protein: CAISARDRGNNYGYTF
V gene: TRBV6-5; clone size: few; J gene: TRBJ1-1; D gene: NA; CDR3 DNA: TGTGCCAGCAGTTACAAAGAGGGCACTGAAGCTTTCTTT; CDR3 protein: CASSYKEGTEAFF